Listed here are 10 T cell receptor beta chains from one sample, sequenced in a study of cytotoxic CD8 clonotypes in ibrutinib-treated CLL. Data came from immunoSEQ multiplex PCR; TCRdb stores just in-frame clones and leaves some out. The data contain about 200,000 clones, about four fifths of them singletons. The specimen comprised PBMCs, sampled after 12 months of ibrutinib treatment. The receptor source for this set is a human donor with chronic lymphocytic leukemia.

This chain connects TRBV5-1 to TRBJ2-2; D unclear. V was pared by 1 base and J by 1 base, with 2 bases between. The CDR3 is made up of 13 amino acids. CDR1 is SGHRS, CDR2 YFSETQ, per germline. CDR3 protein: CASSLRNTGELFF. CDR3 sequence (DNA): TGCGCCAGCAGCTTGCGGAACACCGGGGAGCTGTTTTTT.

The chain links TRBV6-4 to TRBJ2-3; TRBD2 aligns across 10 bases. The germline CDR1 and CDR2 sequences are MRHNA and SNTAGT. This CDR3 spans 16 amino acids. With 3 bases clipped from V and 4 bases from J, the junction kept 7 bases outside the gene matches. CDR3 loop: CASSEESGGASDTQYF. The CDR3 DNA reads TGTGCCAGCAGTGAGGAAAGCGGGGGGGCATCAGATACGCAGTATTTT.

The J gene is TRBJ2-7, the V gene TRBV6-1, with 7 bases lining up with TRBD1. CDR1 is MNHNS and CDR2 is SASEGT in the germline V gene. The V segment lost 2 bases and the J segment 2 bases; nucleotides outside the gene matches: 9. The CDR3 totals 16 residues. In DNA form, the CDR3 reads TGTGCCAGCAGTGAAACCCCACTGACAGGGACCTACGAGCAGTACTTC. Protein: CASSETPLTGTYEQYF.

This clone has just a few counts. This chain connects TRBV2 to TRBJ2-5; TRBD2 matches 9 bases. Germline trimming cut 3 bases from V and 5 bases from J; bases unmatched to any gene: 7. In germline, CDR1 is SNHLY, CDR2 FYNNEI. This CDR3 has 15 amino acids. CDR3 coding DNA: TGTGCCAGCAGTGAGCGGCGGGGGGGCGGTGAGACCCAGTACTTC. Its translation is CASSERRGGGETQYF.

The rearrangement uses TRBV4-1 and TRBJ2-3; weak D call: TRBD2 (6 bases). The CDR3 is 15 amino acids. V lost 1 base, J lost 4 bases, and 12 bases lay in between. Per the germline V gene, CDR1 is MGHRA and CDR2 is YSYEKL. The CDR3 reads CASSQGPGDADTQYF. CDR3 in DNA: TGCGCCAGCAGCCAAGGCCCGGGGGATGCAGATACGCAGTATTTT.

The V gene is TRBV19, the J gene TRBJ2-2, with D hard to call. V lost 5 bases, J lost 8 bases, and 6 bases lay in between. The CDR3 sequence is 11 residues long. Per the germline V gene, CDR1 is LNHDA and CDR2 is SQIVND (reference sequence). CDR3 amino acids: CASSLRGELFF. The CDR3 region has the DNA TGTGCCAGTAGTCTCAGGGGGGAGCTGTTTTTT.

The V and J genes are TRBV2 and TRBJ2-7; 9 bases are shared with TRBD2. CDR3 length: 14 residues. Per germline, CDR1 SNHLY and CDR2 FYNNEI. Trimming removed 6 bases from V and 6 bases from J; junction bases left unmatched: 9. The CDR3 loop reads CASSYLGLAGEQYF. In DNA form, the CDR3 reads TGTGCCAGCAGCTACCTGGGACTAGCCGGCGAGCAGTACTTC.

V and J are TRBV5-1 and TRBJ2-7; no firm D call. Germline V gives CDR1 SGHRS, CDR2 YFSETQ. Trimming removed 6 bases from V and 4 bases from J, with 11 bases in between. This CDR3 spans 12 amino acids. CDR3 protein: CASTPDGYEQYF. CDR3 in DNA: TGCGCCAGCACCCCGGACGGGTACGAGCAGTACTTC.

The V gene is TRBV5-1, the J gene TRBJ2-7, with D possibly being TRBD1 or TRBD2 (5 bases each). V was cut by 6 bases and J by 9 bases, with 22 bases left in between. There are 14 residues in the CDR3. Germline-derived CDR1 and CDR2 are SGHRS and YFSETQ. The CDR3 reads CASTRDGTYEGQYF. In DNA, the CDR3 is TGCGCCAGCACCCGGGACGGGACCTACGAGGGGCAGTACTTC.

The genes are TRBV18 and TRBJ2-7; TRBD2 agrees at 7 bases. Germline CDR1 is KGHSH and CDR2 is LQKENI. The CDR3 covers 13 residues. V was clipped by 2 bases and J by 3 bases; unmatched bases: 1. Here the CDR3 reads CASSPTGGYEQYF. The CDR3 DNA sequence: TGTGCCAGCTCACCAACGGGGGGCTACGAGCAGTACTTC.